This entry lists 30 T cell receptor beta chains sequenced from one sample in a study of blood T cell repertoires in COVID-19. TCRdb's table, derived via immunoSEQ multiplex PCR, lists solely in-frame clones and lacks some. This sample has about 140,000 clones, with around 90% found just once. The sample consisted of peripheral blood. These receptors all come from a human donor in a cohort sampled during active COVID-19.

This clone was counted once. The genes are TRBV6-5 and TRBJ2-5, with D possibly matching TRBD2 (6 bases). CDR1 is MNHEY and CDR2 is SVGAGI in the germline V gene. The CDR3 contains 15 residues. With 5 bases removed from V and 1 base from J, the gap between germline ends came to 14 bases. The CDR3 coding sequence is TGTGCCAGCAGTCCGGGCCCCGGGAGCCAAGAGACCCAGTACTTC. Amino acids: CASSPGPGSQETQYF.

The rearrangement links TRBV30 to TRBJ1-2, with TRBD1 matching 8 bases. CDR1 and CDR2 from the germline V gene are GTSNPN and SVGIG (reference sequence). V trimming: 2 bases; J trimming: 4 bases; junction bases outside the gene matches: 3. This CDR3 has 13 amino acids. In nucleotides, the CDR3 is TGTGCCTGGAGTAGGACAGGGCGCTATGGCTACACCTTC. Amino acid sequence: CAWSRTGRYGYTF.

Concerning this clone itself: A much larger clone sits a single nucleotide away, making a read error possible. The chain uses TRBV3-1 (or the pseudogene TRBV3-2) and TRBJ2-2; 9 nucleotides align to TRBD1. V was clipped by 1 base and J by 5 bases; unmatched bases: 2. The CDR3 contains 15 residues. CDR1 LGHDT and CDR2 YNNKEL come from the germline V gene (reference sequence). CDR3 sequence reads: CASSQGTGDTGELFF. CDR3 DNA: TGTGCCAGCAGCCAAGGGACAGGGGATACCGGGGAGCTGTTTTTT.

The J gene is TRBJ2-1, the V gene TRBV5-1, with 7 bases identical to TRBD2. CDR1 SGHRS and CDR2 YFSETQ come from the germline V gene. The J segment lost 4 bases and the V segment lost 3 bases, leaving 7 bases of the junction unmatched. The CDR3 spans 15 residues. In DNA, the CDR3 is TGCGCCAGCAGCTCCAGAGGACTAGATTACAATGAGCAGTTCTTC. It is translated as CASSSRGLDYNEQFF.

The CDR3 sequence is CASSPILTGGGEQFF. The DNA of the CDR3 is TGTGCCAGCTCACCAATTTTGACAGGGGGCGGAGAGCAGTTCTTC. The chain joins TRBV18 to TRBJ2-1; 10 positions match TRBD1. CDR1 and CDR2 from the germline V gene are KGHSH and LQKENI. The CDR3 consists of 15 residues. V was clipped by 2 bases and J by 10 bases; unmatched bases: 8.

This sequence joins TRBV27 and TRBJ2-5; 9 positions match TRBD2. The CDR3 runs to 14 residues. Germline V gene data show CDR1 as MNHEY and CDR2 as SMNVEV (reference sequence). With 4 bases clipped from V and 5 bases from J, the junction kept 5 bases outside the gene matches. For the CDR3, the DNA is TGTGCCAGCAGTTCGCGGACTAGCGAGGAGACCCAGTACTTC. It codes for CASSSRTSEETQYF.

The chain links TRBV11-3 to TRBJ2-5, with TRBD2 matching over 12 bases. J gave up 1 base and V 5 bases, and 5 bases lay outside the gene matches. The germline V gene encodes CDR1 SGHNT and CDR2 YENEEA. The CDR3 consists of 16 residues. CDR3 sequence (DNA): TGTGCCAGCAGCCTCCGACTAGCGGGGGCCCAAGAGACCCAGTACTTC. The encoded protein is CASSLRLAGAQETQYF. The full variable domain, its missing parts supplied by reference TRBV11-3 and TRBJ2-5, is EAGVVQSPRYKIIEKKQPVAFWCNPISGHNTLYWYLQNLGQGPELLIRYENEEAVDDSQLPKDRFSAERLKGVDSTLKIQPAELGDSAVYLCASSLRLAGAQETQYFGPGTRLLVL.

For the CDR3, the DNA is TGCAGTGCTAGTGCTTCTGCAGGGGACACTGAAGCTTTCTTT. This translates into CSASASAGDTEAFF. J is TRBJ1-1 and V is TRBV20-1, with D possibly TRBD1 on 6 matching bases. V lost 3 bases to trimming and J lost 3 bases, with 14 bases between them. Germline V gives CDR1 DFQATT, CDR2 SNEGSKA (reference sequence). This CDR3 region has 14 residues.

The J gene is TRBJ2-6, the V gene TRBV1; TRBD2, the table's D call, was not compared with the DNA. TRBV1 is designated a pseudogene. The CDR3 runs 17 residues. The CDR3: CTTETSGGLTGANVLTF. The CDR3 DNA follows: TGCACCACCGAGACTAGCGGGGGGCTTACTGGGGCCAACGTCCTGACTTTC.

The chain carries TRBV4-1 and TRBJ1-1; no clear D gene. Trimming took off 3 bases at V and 7 bases at J, with 18 bases between the two ends. Germline loops: CDR1 MGHRA, CDR2 YSYEKL. This CDR3 is built from 15 residues. In DNA, the CDR3 is TGCGCCAGCAGCCACACCTTCCAAGACCACAGTGAAGCTTTCTTT. Translation gives CASSHTFQDHSEAFF.

The chain combines TRBV27 with TRBJ1-1, with 8 bases that match TRBD1. J lost 0 bases, V lost 5 bases, and 2 bases had no gene match. The CDR3 is made up of 14 amino acids. Germline V gene data show CDR1 as MNHEY and CDR2 as SMNVEV (reference sequence). Here the CDR3 reads CASSQQGVNTEAFF. The CDR3 nucleotides are TGTGCCAGCAGTCAACAGGGGGTGAACACTGAAGCTTTCTTT.

The J gene is TRBJ1-1, the V gene TRBV5-1; D perhaps matches TRBD1 (5 bases). The germline V gene has CDR1 SGHRS and CDR2 YFSETQ. The CDR3 spans 13 residues. V lost 0 bases and J lost 4, with 7 bases in between. The CDR3 bases are TGCGCCAGCAGCTTGGGACAGTCCACTGAAGCTTTCTTT. Translation gives CASSLGQSTEAFF.

The rearrangement uses TRBV3-1 (or the pseudogene TRBV3-2) and TRBJ2-7; D gene ambiguous. CDR1 and CDR2 (germline): LGHDT, YNNKEL (reference sequence). V was cut by 1 base and J by 0 bases, with 10 bases left in between. The CDR3 loop spans 15 amino acids. The CDR3, as DNA: TGTGCCAGCAGCCAAGTCTTATCCCTCTCCTACGAGCAGTACTTC. Its translation is CASSQVLSLSYEQYF.

V gene TRBV9 combines with J gene TRBJ1-3; 11 bases line up with TRBD1. After removal of 3 bases from V and 3 bases from J, the junction contained 5 bases not matched to a gene. There are 16 residues in the CDR3. Germline V gives CDR1 SGDLS, CDR2 YYNGEE. The CDR3 region has the DNA TGTGCCAGCAGCGCAGGGGGACAGGGGGTTGGAAACACCATATATTTT. This translates into CASSAGGQGVGNTIYF.

The chain links TRBV7-9 to TRBJ1-2; no clear D gene. V lost 6 bases, J lost 6 bases, and 20 bases lay in between. CDR1 and CDR2 from the germline V gene are SEHNR and FQNEAQ (reference sequence). This CDR3 is built from 15 residues. The CDR3 coding sequence is TGTGCCAGCAGGAAAACTCCCGGGATAAGGGATGGCTACACCTTC. Translation: CASRKTPGIRDGYTF.

The count of this clone is one. CDR3 residues: CASSPRRASGGDSYEQYF. As DNA, the CDR3 is TGTGCCAGCAGCCCGAGGCGAGCTAGCGGGGGGGATTCCTACGAGCAGTACTTC. The chain employs TRBV3-1 (or the pseudogene TRBV3-2) and TRBJ2-7, with 12 bases lining up with TRBD2. The junction had 11 bases not matched to a gene; V was cut back by 4 bases and J by 1 base. The CDR3 runs to 18 residues. CDR1 is LGHDT, CDR2 YNNKEL, per germline (reference sequence).

The rearrangement links TRBV13 to TRBJ1-1, with D hard to call. This CDR3 spans 17 amino acids. Trimming shortened V by 0 bases and J by 0 bases, and 14 bases separated the two germline ends. CDR1 and CDR2 (germline): PRHDT, FYEKMQ (reference sequence). Here the CDR3 reads CASSLGRRESLNTEAFF. CDR3 in DNA: TGTGCCAGCAGCTTAGGCCGACGGGAGTCCCTGAACACTGAAGCTTTCTTT.

This chain uses TRBV4-2 with TRBJ2-1; 7 bases map to TRBD1. The V gene end was trimmed by 3 bases and the J gene end by 4 bases; junction bases not matched to a gene: 6. In germline, CDR1 is LGHNA, CDR2 YNFKEQ. The length of the CDR3 is 15 residues. CDR3 sequence reads: CASSQGQGQYNEQFF. In DNA form, the CDR3 reads TGTGCCAGCAGCCAGGGGCAGGGACAGTACAATGAGCAGTTCTTC.

This clone appeared a few times. The gene calls are TRBV20-1 and TRBJ2-7; 7 nucleotides agree with TRBD2. This CDR3 spans 16 amino acids. Germline V gene lookup returns CDR1 DFQATT and CDR2 SNEGSKA (reference sequence). The junction had 14 bases not matched to a gene; V was cut back by 3 bases and J by 3 bases. CDR3 region: CSASSLAVKWGYEQYF. The CDR3 bases are TGCAGTGCTAGTAGTCTAGCGGTAAAGTGGGGCTACGAGCAGTACTTC.

The V call is TRBV28, the J call TRBJ2-7; TRBD1 matches at 8 bases. The CDR3 has 13 amino acids. The germline V gene has CDR1 MDHEN and CDR2 SYDVKM. After removal of 4 bases from V and 4 bases from J, the junction contained 3 bases not matched to a gene. CDR3 in DNA: TGTGCCAGCAGTTCGGGACAGGTTTACGAGCAGTACTTC. Residues: CASSSGQVYEQYF.

The J gene is TRBJ2-6, the V gene TRBV27; a weak D match, TRBD1 (6 bases). V dropped 2 bases and J dropped 2 bases, with 7 bases sitting between them. The CDR3 covers 15 residues. Germline-derived CDR1 and CDR2 are MNHEY and SMNVEV (reference sequence). Written as DNA, the CDR3 is TGTGCCAGCAGTTTAAACAGGGCTGGGGCCAACGTCCTGACTTTC. This sequence encodes CASSLNRAGANVLTF. Full variable domain (outside the CDR3, taken from reference TRBV27 and TRBJ2-6): EAQVTQNPRYLITVTGKKLTVTCSQNMNHEYMSWYRQDPGLGLRQIYYSMNVEVTDKGDVPEGYKVSRKEKRNFPLILESPSPNQTSLYFCASSLNRAGANVLTFGAGSRLTVL.

The J gene is TRBJ2-1, the V gene TRBV27; 9 nucleotides agree with TRBD2. CDR3 length: 15 amino acids. V shed 8 bases, J shed 3 bases, and the junction held 8 bases outside the gene matches. CDR1 MNHEY and CDR2 SMNVEV come from the germline V gene (reference sequence). CDR3 protein: CASGPSGALYNEQFF. The CDR3, as DNA: TGTGCCAGCGGCCCTAGCGGGGCACTCTACAATGAGCAGTTCTTC.

The rearrangement uses TRBV19 and TRBJ1-1; the D gene is possibly TRBD1 (6 bases). Trimming took 7 bases from V and 11 from J, leaving 20 bases between them. Per the germline V gene, CDR1 is LNHDA and CDR2 is SQIVND (reference sequence). This CDR3 contains 13 residues. The CDR3 is CASKDPPQGQAFF. The CDR3 DNA is TGTGCCAGTAAGGATCCCCCCCAGGGGCAGGCTTTCTTT.

The V and J genes are TRBV15 and TRBJ2-3; 7 nucleotides align to TRBD2. This CDR3 has 16 amino acids. Germline CDR1 and CDR2: LNHNV and YYDKDF (reference sequence). V lost 0 bases and J lost 7; bases outside the gene matches: 10. In nucleotides, the CDR3 is TGTGCCACCAGCAGAGAAGGGACTACGTTCGGTCATACGCAGTATTTT. Its translation is CATSREGTTFGHTQYF. The whole variable domain, remainder taken from reference TRBV15 and TRBJ2-3, is DAMVIQNPRYQVTQFGKPVTLSCSQTLNHNVMYWYQQKSSQAPKLLFHYYDKDFNNEADTPDNFQSRRPNTSFCFLDIRSPGLGDTAMYLCATSREGTTFGHTQYFGPGTRLTVL.

CDR3 nucleotides: TGCGCCAGCAGCTCCCGGACAGGGAGCAATGAGCAGTTCTTC. This codes for CASSSRTGSNEQFF. The chain combines TRBV5-1 with TRBJ2-1; 8 nucleotides line up with TRBD1. This CDR3 is 14 amino acids long. The trim removed 3 bases at V and 6 bases at J, leaving 5 bases unmatched. The germline gives CDR1 SGHRS, CDR2 YFSETQ. Together with reference TRBV5-1 and TRBJ2-1, the CDR3 gives the full variable domain: KAGVTQTPRYLIKTRGQQVTLSCSPISGHRSVSWYQQTPGQGLQFLFEYFSETQRNKGNFPGRFSGRQFSNSRSEMNVSTLELGDSALYLCASSSRTGSNEQFFGPGTRLTVL.

This chain uses TRBV7-9 with TRBJ2-7; 7 bases fit TRBD2. This CDR3 region has 14 residues. The J segment lost 4 bases and the V segment lost 3 bases, leaving 6 bases of the junction unmatched. Germline CDR1 is SEHNR and CDR2 is FQNEAQ (reference sequence). The DNA of the CDR3 is TGTGCCAGCAGCTTCGGCGGGGGTCTATACGAGCAGTACTTC. This gives the protein CASSFGGGLYEQYF.

This rearrangement joins TRBV29-1 to TRBJ1-2; 7 bases map to TRBD1. V lost 2 bases, J lost 3 bases, and 3 bases stayed unmatched. Germline CDR1 and CDR2: SQVTM and ANQGSEA. The CDR3 covers 13 residues. The CDR3 DNA reads TGCAGCGTTGAACCCCAGGGGGACTATGGCTACACCTTC. It is translated as CSVEPQGDYGYTF.

This clone was counted a single time. The V and J genes are TRBV9 and TRBJ2-3; no clear D gene. This CDR3 has 16 residues. Germline loops: CDR1 SGDLS, CDR2 YYNGEE. V was shortened by 0 bases and J by 0 bases, with 11 bases between the two germline ends. CDR3 in DNA: TGTGCCAGCAGCGTAGGTGAGGTATTAAGCACAGATACGCAGTATTTT. This translates into CASSVGEVLSTDTQYF.

V is TRBV29-1 and J is TRBJ1-1, with a tentative D call TRBD1 (6 bases). CDR1 and CDR2 from the germline V gene are SQVTM and ANQGSEA. This CDR3 is 13 amino acids long. Trimming shortened V by 7 bases and J by 6 bases, and 18 bases separated the two germline ends. The CDR3 DNA sequence: TGCAGCGCTAGGACGGGGGGCCGCGCTGAAGCTTTCTTT. It is translated as CSARTGGRAEAFF.

CDR3 residues: CASSLVGSWETQYF. The CDR3 nucleotides are TGTGCCAGCAGTTTAGTCGGGAGTTGGGAGACCCAGTACTTC. V is TRBV28 and J is TRBJ2-5, with a possible D match to TRBD2 (6 bases). V was pared by 2 bases and J by 5 bases, with 12 bases between. The CDR3 consists of 14 residues. Germline V gene sequence: CDR1 MDHEN, CDR2 SYDVKM.